Listed below are T cell receptor beta chains from one sample, sequenced in a study of blood T cell repertoires in COVID-19. Data came from immunoSEQ multiplex PCR; TCRdb stores just in-frame clones and leaves some out. This repertoire shows more than 150,000 clones, more than 85% found once; its top ten account for approximately 2.3%. What was sequenced was peripheral blood. All receptors derive from a woman aged 70-85 years with acute or convalescent COVID-19. Each CDR3 is given with its conserved first and last residue. Fields, in order: V gene, J gene, D gene, clone size, CDR3 DNA, CDR3 protein. D genes are given only for firm matches. Clone size is given for some rows only: seen once, a few or many times, or a class if the clone is expanded.

>TRBV6-6|TRBJ1-5|TRBD1|.
TGTGCCAGCAGTATACGGGACAGCCGCAATCAGCCCCAGCATTTT
CASSIRDSRNQPQHF
>TRBV6-1|TRBJ2-2|TRBD1|.
TGTGCCAGCAGTGAAGCGGCCGGGACAGACACCGGGGAGCTGTTTTTT
CASSEAAGTDTGELFF
>TRBV28|TRBJ1-5|TRBD1|.
TGTGCCAGCAGTCTACGACAGGGGAGGAGCAATCAGCCCCAGCATTTT
CASSLRQGRSNQPQHF
>TRBV30|TRBJ1-4|TRBD1|.
TGTGCCTGGAACCTGGGGGAAACAGGGGGACTGAAACTGTTTTTT
CAWNLGETGGLKLFF
>TRBV19|TRBJ1-4|.|.
TGTGCCAGTAGTGATCTACAGGCGAGGGAAAAACTGTTTTTT
CASSDLQAREKLFF
>TRBV6-1|TRBJ2-7|TRBD1|.
TGTGCCAGCAGTTCTACAGGGGCAAACTCCTACGAGCAGTACTTC
CASSSTGANSYEQYF
>TRBV6-5|TRBJ2-2|TRBD2|.
TGTGCCAGCAGTTACTCGTCTAGCGGGGGGGCCGGGGAGCTGTTTTTT
CASSYSSSGGAGELFF
>TRBV4-3|TRBJ2-7|TRBD2|.
TGCGCCAGCAGCCAAGACTCTAGCGGGGGGGCTTACGAGCAGTACTTC
CASSQDSSGGAYEQYF
>TRBV7-9|TRBJ1-6|.|.
TGTGCCAGCAGCTTGGACAGTCTTAATTCACCCCTCCACTTT
CASSLDSLNSPLHF
>TRBV3-1/TRBV3-2|TRBJ1-6|TRBD1|.
TGTGCCAGCAGCCAAGGGGACAGGCCCTTTGATTCACCCCTCCACTTT
CASSQGDRPFDSPLHF
>TRBV5-4|TRBJ2-2|TRBD2|.
TGTGCCAGCAGCCAGAGCGGGAGATACACCGGGGAGCTGTTTTTT
CASSQSGRYTGELFF
>TRBV13|TRBJ2-5|TRBD2|.
TGTGCCAGCAGTTTTAGCGGGGGGGTGGAGACCCAGTACTTC
CASSFSGGVETQYF
>TRBV6-5|TRBJ2-1|TRBD2|.
TGTGCCAGCAGTTACGGCGCGGGGGGCCGTACCAATGAGCAGTTCTTC
CASSYGAGGRTNEQFF
>TRBV14|TRBJ1-2|TRBD1|.
TGTGCCAGCAGTCCAGGGGGACTCTATGGCTACACCTTC
CASSPGGLYGYTF
>TRBV5-6|TRBJ1-1|.|once
TGTGCCAGCAGCACCCCTTTGGGGGAGGGAACTGAAGCTTTCTTT
CASSTPLGEGTEAFF
>TRBV4-1|TRBJ1-3|.|.
TGCGCCAGCAGCCAATGGGACTTCTCTGGAAACACCATATATTTT
CASSQWDFSGNTIYF
>TRBV6-5|TRBJ1-6|.|.
TGTGCCAGCACCCTAACTCCTCTGGCGGATTCACCCCTCCACTTT
CASTLTPLADSPLHF
>TRBV24-1|TRBJ2-1|TRBD2|once
TGTGCCACCAGTGGGACTAGCGGGGGACACAATGAGCAGTTCTTC
CATSGTSGGHNEQFF
>TRBV5-4|TRBJ1-2|.|.
TGTGCCAGCAGCGCTAACTACTATGGCTACACCTTC
CASSANYYGYTF
>TRBV3-1/TRBV3-2|TRBJ2-1|.|.
TGTGCCAGCAGCCTCGGACTGTCGAACAATGAGCAGTTCTTC
CASSLGLSNNEQFF
>TRBV15|TRBJ1-5|.|.
TGTGCCACCAGCAGTCCCGGACAGAGAAATCAGCCCCAGCATTTT
CATSSPGQRNQPQHF
>TRBV19|TRBJ2-5|TRBD1|.
TGTGCCAGTAGATCGACAGGGGGCTGGAAGGAGACCCAGTACTTC
CASRSTGGWKETQYF
>TRBV3-1/TRBV3-2|TRBJ1-6|TRBD1|.
TGTGCCAGCAGCCAAGATCAGGGGGCTTATTCACCCCTCCACTTT
CASSQDQGAYSPLHF
>TRBV7-2|TRBJ2-1|.|.
TGTGCCACCTCTTCCAGGGGGGCGGCGAGCTCCTACAATGAGCAGTTCTTC
CATSSRGAASSYNEQFF
>TRBV2|TRBJ1-6|.|few
TGTGCCAGCAGGCAGGGTTATAATTCACCCCTCCACTTT
CASRQGYNSPLHF
>TRBV27|TRBJ1-2|TRBD1|.
TGTGCCAGCACGGGACAGGGGGACTATGGCTACACCTTC
CASTGQGDYGYTF
>TRBV13|TRBJ1-6|.|few
TGTGCCAGCAGCTTAGGCCGCGGGGGGCTCAATTCACCCCTCCACTTT
CASSLGRGGLNSPLHF
>TRBV7-9|TRBJ1-1|.|.
TGTGCCAGCAGCCAGTGGCAACCGAACACTGAAGCTTTCTTT
CASSQWQPNTEAFF
>TRBV6-2/TRBV6-3|TRBJ1-5|TRBD1|few
TGTGCCAGCAGTTATAAGGACAGGGTTTTCAATCAGCCCCAGCATTTT
CASSYKDRVFNQPQHF
>TRBV9|TRBJ2-5|.|.
TGTGCCAGCAGCCCAGGCCGGGAGACCCAGTACTTC
CASSPGRETQYF
>TRBV11-1|TRBJ1-4|.|.
TGTGCCAGCAGCTCGACAGAAAGAAATGAAAAACTGTTTTTT
CASSSTERNEKLFF
>TRBV28|TRBJ2-1|.|.
TGTGCCAGCAGTTTGTACTACAGGAGCTACTCCTACAATGAGCAGTTCTTC
CASSLYYRSYSYNEQFF
>TRBV18|TRBJ1-4|TRBD1|few
TGTGCCAGCTCACCACAGGAGGGGGCAGGGGAAAAACTGTTTTTT
CASSPQEGAGEKLFF
>TRBV5-6|TRBJ1-1|.|once
TGTGCCAGCAGCTTGGTTCTGGGCCGGGAAATGATCACTGAAGCTTTCTTT
CASSLVLGREMITEAFF
>TRBV29-1|TRBJ2-7|TRBD1|.
TGCAGCGCTGCGCGTACCGGGACAGGGGGCTACGAGCAGTACTTC
CSAARTGTGGYEQYF
>TRBV9|TRBJ1-2|.|.
TGTGCCAGCAACGCCTTCCCCGGAGTTCTAGAGGGCTACACCTTC
CASNAFPGVLEGYTF
>TRBV1|TRBJ2-1|.|.
TGCACCAGCAGCCAAGATCGACTAGCGAGGGAGCAGTTCTTC
CTSSQDRLAREQFF
>TRBV4-2|TRBJ1-3|.|.
TGTGCCAGCAGCCAGGCCAATGCGGGGGGAAACACCATATATTTT
CASSQANAGGNTIYF
>TRBV7-2|TRBJ2-1|.|.
TGTGCCAGCAGCTTAACAAGTCTTCAGCAGTTCTTC
CASSLTSLQQFF
>TRBV7-9|TRBJ2-2|.|.
TGTGCCAGCAGCCCTTTCGGGATCCGGTCACAAACGAACACCGGGGAGCTGTTTTTT
CASSPFGIRSQTNTGELFF
>TRBV2|TRBJ1-2|TRBD1|.
TGTGCCAGCAGTGGGGACAGGCAGGGCTACACCTTC
CASSGDRQGYTF
>TRBV9|TRBJ2-3|TRBD2|.
TGTGCCAGCAGCCCCCCTATCACTAGCGGGGGAACAGATACGCAGTATTTT
CASSPPITSGGTDTQYF
>TRBV20-1|TRBJ2-5|TRBD2|.
TGCAGTGCTAGTATCGCGGGGGGGCGAGGAGAGACCCAGTACTTC
CSASIAGGRGETQYF
>TRBV6-1|TRBJ1-3|.|.
TGTGCCAGCAGTGAAGGGAGGATGTCAGGACCTTCTTACTTTGGAAACACCATATATTTT
CASSEGRMSGPSYFGNTIYF
>TRBV28|TRBJ2-2|TRBD1|.
TGTGCCAGCAGTGATAACAGGGGGAAGAACACCGGGGAGCTGTTTTTT
CASSDNRGKNTGELFF
>TRBV2|TRBJ1-2|.|.
TGTGCCACAGGCGTTAGAGGGGGCTACACCTTC
CATGVRGGYTF
>TRBV7-8|TRBJ1-4|TRBD1|.
TGTGCCAGCAGCCGAGTGGGACAGCTTCTTGCAACTAATGAAAAACTGTTTTTT
CASSRVGQLLATNEKLFF